This TCR beta chain was profiled in a study of T cell clonotyping in hematopoietic cell transplantation. Whole-study results and caveats: At the given depth, recipient repertoires were over 95% de novo clonotypes. Cells were unsorted, so CD4 and CD8 contributions were not separated. Graft donor and pretransplant recipient Inverse Simpson Index values predicted broader posttransplant TCR diversity. Recipient TCR diversity dropped after transplant; expanded clonotypes rose from day 30 to 180.

A word on this clone: As yet, its antigen is unknown.

Generated by immunoSEQ multiplex PCR, the TCRdb table keeps only in-frame clones and is missing some. The sample has about 9,400 clones, about three quarters seen once. Deletions cut 7 bases from V and 4 bases from J, with 7 bases between. The CDR3 is made up of 11 amino acids. Germline CDR1 MNHEY, CDR2 SVGAGI. This material consisted of PBMCs, taken 180 days after allogeneic stem cell transplant. This clonotype originated in a male patient in his 40s who had an allogeneic stem cell transplant from a related donor, so the T cells may come from the graft donor. Some clones in this sample may be carry-over from other donors' samples. The chain employs TRBV6-5 and TRBJ1-1; D not certain. CDR3 nucleotide sequence: TGTGCCAGCATGGGAGTCACTGAAGCTTTCTTT. Translating it yields CASMGVTEAFF.